This T cell receptor beta chain was captured by sequencing in a study of post-analysis software for immune sequencing data. About the study: The courses of disease that were included comprised relapsing-remitting, secondary progressive and progressive-relapsing multiple sclerosis.

Germline V gene data show CDR1 as SGHTA and CDR2 as FQGNSA. The CDR3 runs to 15 residues. Between the trimmed V and J ends, which lost 0 bases and 3 bases, there was a span of 9 bases. Included in the TCR beta cDNA libraries were unique molecular identifiers. TCRdb recomputed calls from the PCR reads with MiXCR, one row per CDR3 protein. The sample has roughly 620,000 distinct CDR3 sequences, roughly 45% seen once. Whole-study findings and limits: Normalized Chao1 diversity in multiple sclerosis patients fell significantly below that of controls. Roughly five TRBV segments were more frequent in patients than controls; TRBV5-6, TRBV5-1 and TRBV20-1 belonged to this group.

This clonotype has only a few counts. What it binds is not known. Source material: blood. The sequence was obtained from a girl aged 10 to 17 with multiple sclerosis. The genes are TRBV7-2 and TRBJ2-1, with D possibly being TRBD1 (5 bases). For the CDR3, the DNA is TGTGCCAGCAGCTTAGCAGGACACGACTACAATGAGCAGTTCTTC. It codes for CASSLAGHDYNEQFF.